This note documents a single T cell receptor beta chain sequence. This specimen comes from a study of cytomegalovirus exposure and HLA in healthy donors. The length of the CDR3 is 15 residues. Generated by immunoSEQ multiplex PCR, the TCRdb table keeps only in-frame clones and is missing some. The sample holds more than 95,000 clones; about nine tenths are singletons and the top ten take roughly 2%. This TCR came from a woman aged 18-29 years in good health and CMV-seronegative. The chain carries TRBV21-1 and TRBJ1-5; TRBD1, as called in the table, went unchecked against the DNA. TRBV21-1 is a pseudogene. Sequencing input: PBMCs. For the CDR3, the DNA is TGTGCCAGCAGCAAAGTGGGCAGTAGCAATCAGCCCCAGCATTTT. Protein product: CASSKVGSSNQPQHF.